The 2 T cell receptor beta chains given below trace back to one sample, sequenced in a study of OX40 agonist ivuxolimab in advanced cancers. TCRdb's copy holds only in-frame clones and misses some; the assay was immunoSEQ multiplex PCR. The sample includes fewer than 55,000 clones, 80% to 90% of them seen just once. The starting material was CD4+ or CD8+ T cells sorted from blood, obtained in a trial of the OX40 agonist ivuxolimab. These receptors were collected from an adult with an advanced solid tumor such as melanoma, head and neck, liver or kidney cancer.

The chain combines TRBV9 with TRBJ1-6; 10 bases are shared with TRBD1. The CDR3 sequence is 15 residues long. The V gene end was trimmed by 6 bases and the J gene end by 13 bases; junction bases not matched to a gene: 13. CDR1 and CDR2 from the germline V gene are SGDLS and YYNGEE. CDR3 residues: CASNGRGTGEAPLHF. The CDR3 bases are TGTGCCAGCAACGGGAGAGGGACAGGGGAGGCCCCCCTCCACTTT.

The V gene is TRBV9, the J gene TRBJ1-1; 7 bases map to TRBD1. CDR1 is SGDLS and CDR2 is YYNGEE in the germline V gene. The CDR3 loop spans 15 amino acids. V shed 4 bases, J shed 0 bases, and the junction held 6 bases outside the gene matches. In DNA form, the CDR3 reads TGTGCCAGCAGCCCCCGGACAGGATTGAACACTGAAGCTTTCTTT. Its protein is CASSPRTGLNTEAFF.